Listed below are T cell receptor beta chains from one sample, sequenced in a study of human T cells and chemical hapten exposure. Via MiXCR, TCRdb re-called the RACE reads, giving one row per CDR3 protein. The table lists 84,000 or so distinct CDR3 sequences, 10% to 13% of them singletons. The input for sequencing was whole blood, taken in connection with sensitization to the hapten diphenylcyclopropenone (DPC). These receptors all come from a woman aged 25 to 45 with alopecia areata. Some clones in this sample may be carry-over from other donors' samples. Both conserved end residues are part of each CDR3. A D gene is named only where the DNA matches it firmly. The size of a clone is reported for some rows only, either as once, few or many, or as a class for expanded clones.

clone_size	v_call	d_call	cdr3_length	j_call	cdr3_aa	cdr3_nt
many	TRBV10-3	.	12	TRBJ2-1	CAISPGYNEQFF	TGTGCCATCAGTCCGGGGTACAATGAGCAGTTCTTC
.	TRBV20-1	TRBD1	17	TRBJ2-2	CSARVPTGTVNTGELFF	TGCAGTGCTAGAGTCCCCACCGGGACAGTTAACACCGGGGAGCTGTTTTTT
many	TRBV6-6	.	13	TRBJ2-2	CASSQENTGELFF	TGTGCCAGCAGCCAAGAAAACACCGGGGAGCTGTTTTTT
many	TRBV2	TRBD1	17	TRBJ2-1	CASSEAPPDRGRNEQFF	TGTGCCAGCAGTGAAGCGCCCCCCGACAGGGGTCGGAATGAGCAGTTCTTC
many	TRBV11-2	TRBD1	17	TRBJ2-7	CASSPINRGRGTYEQYF	TGTGCCAGCAGCCCCATAAACAGGGGGCGCGGGACATACGAGCAGTACTTC
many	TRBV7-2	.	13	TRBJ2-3	CASSLISTDTQYF	TGTGCCAGCAGCTTAATTAGCACAGATACGCAGTATTTT
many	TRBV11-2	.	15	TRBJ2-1	CASTERAEKNNEQFF	TGTGCCAGCACCGAAAGAGCGGAGAAAAACAATGAGCAGTTCTTC
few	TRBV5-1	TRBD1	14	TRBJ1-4	CASSRQGVNEKLFF	TGCGCCAGCAGCCGACAGGGGGTGAATGAAAAACTGTTTTTT
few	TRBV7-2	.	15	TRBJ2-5	CASSLAGAHQETQYF	TGTGCCAGCAGCTTAGCGGGAGCCCACCAAGAGACCCAGTACTTC
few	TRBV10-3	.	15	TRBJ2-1	CASLPRGGSYNEQFF	TGTGCCTCGCTCCCTCGCGGCGGCTCCTACAATGAGCAGTTCTTC
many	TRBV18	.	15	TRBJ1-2	CASSPIDGFNYGYTF	TGTGCCAGCTCACCCATCGACGGATTCAACTATGGCTACACCTTC
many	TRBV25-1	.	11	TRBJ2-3	CASYLTDTQYF	TGTGCCAGCTATTTGACAGATACGCAGTATTTT
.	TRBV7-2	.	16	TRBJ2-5	CASTLASSSFQETQYF	TGTGCCAGCACTCTAGCGTCCTCGAGCTTCCAAGAGACCCAGTACTTC
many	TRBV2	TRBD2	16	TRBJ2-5	CASSGGTSGRIETQYF	TGTGCCAGCAGCGGCGGGACTAGCGGGAGGATTGAGACCCAGTACTTC
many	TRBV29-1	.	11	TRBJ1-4	CSARAGVKLFF	TGCAGCGCCAGAGCAGGAGTAAAACTGTTTTTT
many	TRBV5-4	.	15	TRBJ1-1	CASSLEGRPGTEAFF	TGTGCCAGCAGCTTGGAGGGGCGTCCGGGCACTGAAGCTTTCTTT
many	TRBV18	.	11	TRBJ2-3	CATSDLDTQYF	TGTGCCACTTCAGATTTAGATACGCAGTATTTT
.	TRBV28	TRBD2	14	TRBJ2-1	CASILAGDYNEQFF	TGTGCCAGCATACTAGCGGGAGACTACAATGAGCAGTTCTTC
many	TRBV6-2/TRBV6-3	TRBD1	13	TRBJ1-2	CASRKTGVDSYTF	TGTGCCAGCAGGAAGACAGGGGTCGATAGCTACACCTTC
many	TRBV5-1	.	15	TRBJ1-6	CASSSLGGSNSPLHF	TGCGCCAGCAGCTCTTTAGGCGGTAGTAATTCACCCCTCCACTTT
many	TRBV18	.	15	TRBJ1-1	CASSHSPDSNTEAFF	TGTGCCAGCTCCCACTCCCCCGACAGCAACACTGAAGCTTTCTTT
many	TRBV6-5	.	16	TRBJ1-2	CASSRVGAWLGYGYTF	TGTGCCAGCAGCCGAGTCGGGGCCTGGCTGGGCTATGGCTACACCTTC
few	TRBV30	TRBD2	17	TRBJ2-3	CAWTSGSASASTDTQYF	TGTGCCTGGACTAGCGGGAGCGCCAGTGCTAGCACAGATACGCAGTATTTT
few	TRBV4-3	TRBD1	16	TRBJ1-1	CASSQRTGGGNTEAFF	TGCGCCAGCAGCCAACGGACAGGGGGAGGAAACACTGAAGCTTTCTTT
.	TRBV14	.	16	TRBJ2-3	CASSQGYRGRTDTQYF	TGTGCCAGCAGCCAAGGCTATAGGGGACGGACAGATACGCAGTATTTT
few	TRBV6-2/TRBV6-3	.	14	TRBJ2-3	CASSDLGGTDTQYF	TGTGCCAGCAGTGATCTAGGGGGCACAGATACGCAGTATTTT
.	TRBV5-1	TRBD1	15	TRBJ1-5	CASSPGTGENQPQHF	TGCGCCAGCAGCCCCGGGACAGGGGAAAATCAGCCCCAGCATTTT
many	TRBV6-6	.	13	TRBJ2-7	CASSYDGLYEQYF	TGTGCCAGCAGTTACGACGGGTTGTACGAGCAGTACTTC
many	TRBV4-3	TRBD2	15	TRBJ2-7	CASSHLAGEPVEQYF	TGCGCCAGCAGCCACCTAGCGGGAGAACCGGTCGAGCAGTACTTC
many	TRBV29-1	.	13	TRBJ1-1	CSVDRRMNTEAFF	TGCAGCGTTGACAGGAGAATGAACACTGAAGCTTTCTTT
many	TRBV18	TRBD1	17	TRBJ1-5	CASSSFLRDSVNQPQHF	TGTGCCAGCTCGTCCTTCCTCCGGGACAGTGTCAATCAGCCCCAGCATTTT
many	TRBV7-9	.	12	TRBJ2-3	CASSLVGDTQYF	TGTGCCAGCAGCTTGGTGGGAGATACGCAGTATTTT
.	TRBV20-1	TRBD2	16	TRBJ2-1	CSARGGLAEDRNEQFF	TGCAGTGCTAGAGGGGGACTAGCGGAAGACAGGAATGAGCAGTTCTTC
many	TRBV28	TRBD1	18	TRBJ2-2	CASTAYEGQGYGRGELFF	TGTGCCAGCACTGCTTATGAAGGACAGGGCTATGGACGCGGGGAGCTGTTTTTT
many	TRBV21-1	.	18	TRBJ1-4	CASSSLRKEPATNEKLFF	TGTGCCAGCAGCAGCCTAAGAAAAGAGCCTGCAACTAATGAAAAACTGTTTTTT
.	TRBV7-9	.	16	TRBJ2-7	CASSLAHTGISYEQYF	TGTGCCAGCAGCTTAGCACATACAGGGATATCCTACGAGCAGTACTTC
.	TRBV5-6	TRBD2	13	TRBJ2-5	CASKWGGQETQYF	TGTGCCAGCAAATGGGGGGGCCAAGAGACCCAGTACTTC
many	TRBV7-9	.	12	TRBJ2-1	CASSLERREQFF	TGTGCCAGCAGCTTAGAGCGCCGGGAGCAGTTCTTC
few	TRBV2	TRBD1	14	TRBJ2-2	CASRSRGFAGELFF	TGTGCCAGCAGGAGCAGGGGGTTCGCCGGGGAGCTGTTTTTT
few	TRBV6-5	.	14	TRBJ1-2	CASSYISGANGYTF	TGTGCCAGCAGTTACATTTCGGGGGCGAATGGCTACACCTTC
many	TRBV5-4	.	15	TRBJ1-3	CASSLPGASGNTIYF	TGTGCCAGCAGCTTGCCAGGGGCCTCTGGAAACACCATATATTTT
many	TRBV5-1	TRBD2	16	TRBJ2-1	CASSLVSSGAYNEQFF	TGCGCCAGCAGCTTGGTTTCCAGCGGGGCCTACAATGAGCAGTTCTTC
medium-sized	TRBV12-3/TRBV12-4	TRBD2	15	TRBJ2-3	CASSLTSVMADTQYF	TGTGCCAGCAGTTTAACTAGCGTTATGGCAGATACGCAGTATTTT
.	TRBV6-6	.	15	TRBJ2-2	CASSYRSSFRGELFF	TGTGCCAGCAGTTACAGATCTAGTTTCCGGGGGGAGCTGTTTTTT
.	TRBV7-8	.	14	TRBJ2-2	CASSLPPYTGELFF	TGTGCCAGCAGCTTACCCCCGTACACCGGGGAGCTGTTTTTT
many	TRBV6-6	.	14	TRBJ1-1	CASSWDMFDTEAFF	TGTGCCAGCAGTTGGGACATGTTTGACACTGAAGCTTTCTTT
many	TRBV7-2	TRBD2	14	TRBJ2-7	CASKLAGGPYEQYF	TGTGCCAGCAAACTAGCGGGGGGACCCTACGAGCAGTACTTC
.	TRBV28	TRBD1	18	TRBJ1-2	CASSSRGATTTQAYGYTF	TGTGCCAGCAGTAGCAGGGGGGCAACAACTACACAGGCCTATGGCTACACCTTC
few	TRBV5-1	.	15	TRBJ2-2	CASSLAPQVAGELFF	TGCGCCAGCAGCTTGGCCCCACAGGTCGCCGGGGAGCTGTTTTTT
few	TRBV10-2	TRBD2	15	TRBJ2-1	CATRLAGGPMNEQFF	TGCGCCACCCGACTAGCGGGAGGGCCAATGAATGAGCAGTTCTTC
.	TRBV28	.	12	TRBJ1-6	CASGVAVSPLHF	TGTGCCAGCGGGGTGGCCGTTTCACCCCTCCACTTT
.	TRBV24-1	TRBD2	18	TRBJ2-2	CATSVPSGRGPDTGELFF	TGTGCCACCAGTGTTCCTAGCGGGAGAGGCCCCGACACCGGGGAGCTGTTTTTT
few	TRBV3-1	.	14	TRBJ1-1	CASSRIQENTEAFF	TGTGCCAGCAGCCGTATACAGGAGAACACTGAAGCTTTCTTT
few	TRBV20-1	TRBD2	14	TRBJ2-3	CSARDMTSADTQYF	TGCAGTGCTAGAGACATGACTAGCGCAGATACGCAGTATTTT